Below are 6 T cell receptor beta chains sequenced from a single sample in a study of neurological immune-mediated disorders. Using its own MiXCR run on the 5' RACE reads, TCRdb lists one record per CDR3 protein. This repertoire shows around 13,000 distinct CDR3 sequences, 6.5% to 8% found once; its top ten account for approximately 25%. The sample taken for sequencing was CD8+ T cells from blood. All receptors come from a woman in her forties in good health.

This clonotype was picked up many times. V gene TRBV6-5 combines with J gene TRBJ2-1; 10 bases map to TRBD1. The CDR3 has 16 amino acids. The junction had 11 bases not matched to a gene; V was cut back by 4 bases and J by 8 bases. Looked up from germline, CDR1 is MNHEY and CDR2 is SVGAGI. The CDR3 nucleotides read TGTGCCAGCAGTTTTGAAAAGACAGGGGGCTGGGATGAGCAGTTCTTC. Protein sequence: CASSFEKTGGWDEQFF.

This clonotype was counted ten times or more. This chain links TRBV5-1 with TRBJ2-5, with no clear D. Trimming removed 4 bases at V and 2 bases at J, with 15 bases between. The length of the CDR3 is 15 residues. CDR1 SGHRS and CDR2 YFSETQ come from the germline V gene. CDR3 protein: CASSANSPLQETQYF. The DNA of the CDR3 is TGCGCCAGCAGCGCGAACAGCCCCCTACAAGAGACCCAGTACTTC.

This clonotype was observed at least ten times. DNA of the CDR3: TGTGCCAGCTTTTCGAGCTCCTACGAGCAGTACTTC. Translating it yields CASFSSSYEQYF. The chain employs TRBV27 and TRBJ2-7; D gene uncertain. Germline CDR1 is MNHEY and CDR2 is SMNVEV (reference sequence). The CDR3 runs 12 residues. Between the trimmed V and J ends, which lost 8 bases and 0 bases, there was a span of 8 bases.

The sample holds many counts of this clonotype. This rearrangement joins TRBV3-1 to TRBJ2-1; D might be TRBD2 (5 bases). Germline lookup yields CDR1 LGHDT and CDR2 YNNKEL (reference sequence). CDR3 length: 15 amino acids. V was trimmed by 2 bases and J by 4 bases, leaving 12 bases between them. CDR3 residues: CASSQIGGGYNEQFF. CDR3 coding DNA: TGTGCCAGCAGCCAAATAGGCGGAGGTTACAATGAGCAGTTCTTC.

This clonotype was counted many times. The rearrangement links TRBV4-1 to TRBJ2-1, with D possibly matching TRBD1 (6 bases). From germline, CDR1 is MGHRA and CDR2 YSYEKL. The CDR3 runs 14 residues. Trimming cost V 3 bases and J 7 bases, with 13 bases left between them. The DNA for the CDR3 is TGCGCCAGCAGCCATAGACAGGACTCAAATGAGCAGTTCTTC. Protein: CASSHRQDSNEQFF.

As concerns this clonotype: A junction boundary mismatches the germline segment, possibly from a read error. The chain has TRBV12-3 or TRBV12-4 and TRBJ2-3; D is uncertain. The length of the CDR3 is 12 residues. The CDR3 loop is CASSFAGYTQYF. The CDR3 bases are TGTGCCAGCAGTTTCGCCGGATATACACAGTATTTT.